A single sample gave rise to the 28 T cell receptor beta chains below, sequenced in a study of shared clonotypes between healthy human individuals. Data came from immunoSEQ multiplex PCR; TCRdb stores just in-frame clones and leaves some out. Among over 2 million clones listed, less than 95% were seen once. Input material: naive CD4+ T cells from PBMCs. The subset: CD45RA+ positively selected. All receptors derive from a man younger than 30 in good health. Some clones in this sample may be carry-over from other donors' samples.

This clone was found once. The gene calls are TRBV19 and TRBJ2-7, with TRBD2 identical over 11 bases. This CDR3 comprises 16 residues. The J segment lost 1 base and the V segment lost 4 bases, leaving 6 bases of the junction unmatched. Germline CDR1 reads LNHDA; CDR2 reads SQIVND (reference sequence). The CDR3, as DNA: TGTGCCAGTAGTACTTACACTAGCGGGAGATCCTACGAGCAGTACTTC. Translating gives CASSTYTSGRSYEQYF.

This chain connects TRBV4-1 to TRBJ2-1; 7 bases agree with TRBD2. Trimming took 1 base from V and 2 from J; bases not matched to a gene: 5. The CDR3 is made up of 16 amino acids. Per germline, CDR1 MGHRA and CDR2 YSYEKL. CDR3 in DNA: TGCGCCAGCAGCCAAGTCAGCGGGAACACCTACAATGAGCAGTTCTTC. Its protein is CASSQVSGNTYNEQFF.

This clone occurred once. The V gene is TRBV18, the J gene TRBJ1-1; D remains unclear. This CDR3 has 14 amino acids. V was clipped by 3 bases and J by 4 bases, with 12 bases between them. Germline assignment: CDR1 KGHSH and CDR2 LQKENI. This CDR3 reads CASSPKPEVTEAFF. CDR3 nucleotides: TGTGCCAGCTCACCGAAACCAGAGGTCACTGAAGCTTTCTTT. The whole variable domain, filled in from reference TRBV18 and TRBJ1-1, reads NAGVMQNPRHLVRRRGQEARLRCSPMKGHSHVYWYRQLPEEGLKFMVYLQKENIIDESGMPKERFSAEFPKEGPSILRIQQVVRGDSAAYFCASSPKPEVTEAFFGQGTRLTVV.

The chain carries TRBV7-2 and TRBJ2-1; TRBD1 aligns across 10 bases. V shed 1 base, J shed 7 bases, and the junction held 10 bases outside the gene matches. Germline lookup yields CDR1 SGHTA and CDR2 FQGNSA. The CDR3 is made up of 17 amino acids. In DNA, the CDR3 is TGTGCCAGCAGCTTAGTCGCTGACAGGGGGCTGAGAAATGAGCAGTTCTTC. This gives the protein CASSLVADRGLRNEQFF. Full variable domain (outside the CDR3, taken from reference TRBV7-2 and TRBJ2-1): GAGVSQSPSNKVTEKGKDVELRCDPISGHTALYWYRQSLGQGLEFLIYFQGNSAPDKSGLPSDRFSAERTGGSVSTLTIQRTQQEDSAVYLCASSLVADRGLRNEQFFGPGTRLTVL.

The J gene is TRBJ2-1, the V gene TRBV6-6; 7 positions agree with TRBD2. CDR1 is MNHNY and CDR2 is SVGAGI in the germline V gene (reference sequence). The trim removed 2 bases at V and 7 bases at J, leaving 11 bases unmatched. This CDR3 has 16 amino acids. Written as DNA, the CDR3 is TGTGCCAGCAGTTACCCAGTTGGCGGGAGTAGGAATGAGCAGTTCTTC. It encodes CASSYPVGGSRNEQFF.

This chain uses TRBV11-3 with TRBJ2-3; 10 nucleotides line up with TRBD1. Germline lookup yields CDR1 SGHNT and CDR2 YENEEA. The CDR3 is made up of 15 amino acids. Trimming removed 3 bases from V and 1 base from J; junction bases left unmatched: 1. DNA of the CDR3: TGTGCCAGCAGCTTTGGACAGGGGGGCACAGATACGCAGTATTTT. This encodes CASSFGQGGTDTQYF.

The chain carries TRBV2 and TRBJ2-5; 14 nucleotides agree with TRBD2. The CDR3 spans 15 residues. V trimming: 5 bases; J trimming: 5 bases; junction bases outside the gene matches: 4. Looked up from germline, CDR1 is SNHLY and CDR2 is FYNNEI. The CDR3 loop is CASSYGTSGSETQYF. Here the CDR3 DNA reads TGTGCCAGCAGTTACGGGACTAGCGGGAGTGAGACCCAGTACTTC.

The gene calls are TRBV15 and TRBJ1-1; unclear D gene. The CDR3 loop spans 14 amino acids. Germline CDR1 LNHNV, CDR2 YYDKDF (reference sequence). Trimming cost V 3 bases and J 1 base, with 9 bases left between them. In DNA, the CDR3 is TGTGCCACCAGCAGCGCACAGCAGAACACTGAAGCTTTCTTT. It yields the protein CATSSAQQNTEAFF.

This chain connects TRBV13 to TRBJ1-2; perhaps TRBD1 as D (5 bases). Germline lookup yields CDR1 PRHDT and CDR2 FYEKMQ (reference sequence). V was shortened by 6 bases and J by 8 bases, with 31 bases between the two germline ends. The CDR3 covers 18 residues. CDR3 nucleotides: TGTGCCAGCAGTTTAACCTCACTCTTAGCGAGGGGACTTTGGGGCTACACCTTC. This codes for CASSLTSLLARGLWGYTF.

V and J are TRBV7-9 and TRBJ1-6; tentatively, D is TRBD1 (5 bases). The CDR3 is made up of 15 amino acids. The germline gives CDR1 SEHNR, CDR2 FQNEAQ (reference sequence). V was pared by 5 bases and J by 2 bases, with 10 bases between. The CDR3 here is CASSRDRAYNSPLHF. Here the CDR3 DNA reads TGTGCCAGCAGCCGGGACCGCGCCTATAATTCACCCCTCCACTTT. Looking up the rest from reference TRBV7-9 and TRBJ1-6 gives the full variable domain: DTGVSQNPRHKITKRGQNVTFRCDPISEHNRLYWYRQTLGQGPEFLTYFQNEAQLEKSRLLSDRFSAERPKGSFSTLEIQRTEQGDSAMYLCASSRDRAYNSPLHFGNGTRLTVT.

In its sample, this clone was seen once. V and J are TRBV11-2 and TRBJ2-7, with 9 positions matching TRBD2. The length of the CDR3 is 15 residues. Germline V gene sequence: CDR1 SGHAT, CDR2 FQNNGV. V lost 0 bases and J lost 3; bases outside the gene matches: 3. CDR3 region: CASSLELAGGYEQYF. The CDR3 nucleotides are TGTGCCAGCAGCTTAGAACTAGCGGGTGGCTACGAGCAGTACTTC.

DNA of the CDR3: TGTGCCAGCAGCCTCCTCGTGGAGGGGACGCACCGCGAGCAGTACTTC. Translating it yields CASSLLVEGTHREQYF. The chain employs TRBV13 and TRBJ2-7; possible D gene TRBD2, 6 bases. The germline CDR1 and CDR2 sequences are PRHDT and FYEKMQ (reference sequence). CDR3 length equals 16 residues. V was cut by 5 bases and J by 6 bases, with 23 bases left in between.

The gene calls are TRBV7-2 and TRBJ2-1; D unresolved. Per the germline V gene, CDR1 is SGHTA and CDR2 is FQGNSA. The V end was cut by 0 bases, the J end by 4 bases, with 10 bases between. The CDR3 totals 15 residues. The DNA of the CDR3 is TGTGCCAGCAGCTTAGCTATCGGAGATTACAATGAGCAGTTCTTC. This translates into CASSLAIGDYNEQFF.

The V gene is TRBV10-3, the J gene TRBJ2-3; D possibly corresponds to TRBD1 (5 bases). This CDR3 has 16 amino acids. Germline V gives CDR1 ENHRY, CDR2 SYGVKD. The ends were cut back, 4 bases at V and 4 bases at J, with 18 bases in the middle. The CDR3 DNA reads TGTGCCATCAGTGGAGGTGGGAACAGGTTGCCAGATACGCAGTATTTT. Amino acids: CAISGGGNRLPDTQYF.

V is TRBV19 and J is TRBJ1-5; 8 nucleotides agree with TRBD1. V dropped 3 bases and J dropped 3; count of bases not matched to a gene: 4. The length of the CDR3 is 15 residues. Germline V CDR1 and CDR2: LNHDA, SQIVND (reference sequence). CDR3 nucleotide sequence: TGTGCCAGTAGTATCTGGGACAGGTTCAATCAGCCCCAGCATTTT. This sequence encodes CASSIWDRFNQPQHF.

Points on this clone: The sample carries other DNA sequences with the same CDR3. J is TRBJ2-6 and V is TRBV9; D is unclear. In germline, CDR1 is SGDLS, CDR2 YYNGEE. The V and J ends lost 7 bases and 2 bases respectively, with 7 bases between them. The CDR3 has 13 residues. The CDR3: CASSRAGANVLTF. The CDR3 DNA follows: TGTGCCAGCTCCCGGGCTGGGGCCAACGTCCTGACTTTC.

The chain combines TRBV27 with TRBJ2-7; D gene uncertain. Per the germline V gene, CDR1 is MNHEY and CDR2 is SMNVEV (reference sequence). The CDR3 runs 15 residues. Between the trimmed V and J ends, which lost 2 bases and 1 base, there was a span of 12 bases. CDR3 bases: TGTGCCAGCAGTTTAAGAAGATTCCTATCCTACGAGCAGTACTTC. Translating it yields CASSLRRFLSYEQYF.

V gene TRBV12-5 combines with J gene TRBJ2-1; TRBD2 aligns across 7 bases. There are 16 residues in the CDR3. J was trimmed by 6 bases and V by 4 bases; bases with no gene match: 12. Germline V CDR1 and CDR2: LGHNT, FRNRAP. In DNA, the CDR3 is TGTGCTAGTGGTTGGGGGGGGAGCGGGCGACTCAATGAGCAGTTCTTC. Amino acid sequence: CASGWGGSGRLNEQFF.

The J gene is TRBJ2-5, the V gene TRBV19; D possibly corresponds to TRBD2 (5 bases). The germline CDR1 and CDR2 sequences are LNHDA and SQIVND (reference sequence). CDR3 length equals 13 residues. V was cut by 6 bases and J by 1 base, with 9 bases left in between. The CDR3 coding sequence is TGTGCCAGTAGGAAGGCGGGCCAAGAGACCCAGTACTTC. It yields the protein CASRKAGQETQYF.

About this clone itself: Other nucleotide sequences in the sample specify the same CDR3. The CDR3 reads CASSPPGRDEQYF. The CDR3 bases are TGTGCCAGCTCACCACCCGGACGGGACGAGCAGTACTTC. The chain is built from TRBV18 and TRBJ2-7; D gene unclear. Trimming removed 0 bases at V and 5 bases at J, with 8 bases between. The CDR3 sequence is 13 residues long. Germline V CDR1 and CDR2: KGHSH, LQKENI.

CDR3 coding DNA: TGTGCCAGCTCACCTTACGGGACAGGGGTTGAAAAACTGTTTTTT. It translates to CASSPYGTGVEKLFF. The chain links TRBV18 to TRBJ1-4, with TRBD1 matching 10 bases. In germline, CDR1 is KGHSH, CDR2 LQKENI. The CDR3 covers 15 residues. J gave up 7 bases and V 3 bases, and 5 bases lay outside the gene matches.

Worth noting for this clone: Other DNA sequences in this sample translate to the same CDR3. This chain links TRBV28 with TRBJ1-5, with D perhaps TRBD1 (5 bases). Deletions cut 4 bases from V and 4 bases from J, with 11 bases between. Germline CDR1 is MDHEN and CDR2 is SYDVKM. The CDR3 totals 14 residues. CDR3 nucleotides: TGTGCCAGCAGTTCCGGGGGGGGGAATCAGCCCCAGCATTTT. This gives the protein CASSSGGGNQPQHF.

The rearrangement joins TRBV27 to TRBJ1-4; TRBD1 matches at 11 bases. The CDR3 runs 14 residues. CDR1 MNHEY and CDR2 SMNVEV come from the germline V gene (reference sequence). J gave up 6 bases and V 6 bases, and 3 bases lay outside the gene matches. The CDR3 spells CASRRTGGDEKLFF. CDR3 in DNA: TGTGCCAGCAGAAGGACAGGGGGCGATGAAAAACTGTTTTTT.

This chain connects TRBV4-2 to TRBJ2-1; the D gene could be TRBD1 or TRBD2 (5 bases each). Germline assignment: CDR1 LGHNA and CDR2 YNFKEQ. V dropped 1 base and J dropped 6 bases, with 16 bases sitting between them. This CDR3 spans 16 amino acids. CDR3 region: CASSQVGLWGSNEQFF. For the CDR3, the DNA is TGTGCCAGCAGCCAAGTTGGACTGTGGGGGTCCAATGAGCAGTTCTTC.

The V and J genes are TRBV2 and TRBJ2-7; D is undetermined. Germline V gives CDR1 SNHLY, CDR2 FYNNEI. Trimming shortened V by 5 bases and J by 4 bases, and 12 bases separated the two germline ends. The CDR3 runs 13 residues. CDR3 sequence: CASSLETGYEQYF. CDR3 DNA: TGTGCCAGCAGTTTAGAAACCGGATACGAGCAGTACTTC.

This rearrangement joins TRBV19 to TRBJ2-2, with D unresolved. Trimming stripped 10 bases from V and 0 bases from J, with 12 bases between. In germline, CDR1 is LNHDA, CDR2 SQIVND (reference sequence). This CDR3 region has 14 residues. This CDR3 is CATPGPANTGELFF. The CDR3 coding sequence is TGTGCCACCCCAGGCCCCGCGAACACCGGGGAGCTGTTTTTT.

Note on this clone: The same CDR3 also results from other DNA sequences found in this sample. This sequence joins TRBV7-3 and TRBJ2-3, with D unresolved. The CDR3 is 13 residues long. V lost 0 bases to trimming and J lost 3 bases, with 4 bases between them. Germline V gene data show CDR1 as SGHTA and CDR2 as FQGTGA. The CDR3 coding sequence is TGTGCCAGCAGCTTAACGTATACAGATACGCAGTATTTT. Its translation: CASSLTYTDTQYF.

This clone showed up just once. The chain recombines TRBV7-6 with TRBJ2-5, with D perhaps TRBD1 (6 bases). The length of the CDR3 is 14 residues. V was pared by 1 base and J by 5 bases, with 11 bases between. CDR1 is SGHVS and CDR2 is FNYEAQ in the germline V gene. The CDR3 loop is CASSLDTGYETQYF. In nucleotides, the CDR3 is TGTGCCAGCAGCTTAGATACAGGGTACGAGACCCAGTACTTC.